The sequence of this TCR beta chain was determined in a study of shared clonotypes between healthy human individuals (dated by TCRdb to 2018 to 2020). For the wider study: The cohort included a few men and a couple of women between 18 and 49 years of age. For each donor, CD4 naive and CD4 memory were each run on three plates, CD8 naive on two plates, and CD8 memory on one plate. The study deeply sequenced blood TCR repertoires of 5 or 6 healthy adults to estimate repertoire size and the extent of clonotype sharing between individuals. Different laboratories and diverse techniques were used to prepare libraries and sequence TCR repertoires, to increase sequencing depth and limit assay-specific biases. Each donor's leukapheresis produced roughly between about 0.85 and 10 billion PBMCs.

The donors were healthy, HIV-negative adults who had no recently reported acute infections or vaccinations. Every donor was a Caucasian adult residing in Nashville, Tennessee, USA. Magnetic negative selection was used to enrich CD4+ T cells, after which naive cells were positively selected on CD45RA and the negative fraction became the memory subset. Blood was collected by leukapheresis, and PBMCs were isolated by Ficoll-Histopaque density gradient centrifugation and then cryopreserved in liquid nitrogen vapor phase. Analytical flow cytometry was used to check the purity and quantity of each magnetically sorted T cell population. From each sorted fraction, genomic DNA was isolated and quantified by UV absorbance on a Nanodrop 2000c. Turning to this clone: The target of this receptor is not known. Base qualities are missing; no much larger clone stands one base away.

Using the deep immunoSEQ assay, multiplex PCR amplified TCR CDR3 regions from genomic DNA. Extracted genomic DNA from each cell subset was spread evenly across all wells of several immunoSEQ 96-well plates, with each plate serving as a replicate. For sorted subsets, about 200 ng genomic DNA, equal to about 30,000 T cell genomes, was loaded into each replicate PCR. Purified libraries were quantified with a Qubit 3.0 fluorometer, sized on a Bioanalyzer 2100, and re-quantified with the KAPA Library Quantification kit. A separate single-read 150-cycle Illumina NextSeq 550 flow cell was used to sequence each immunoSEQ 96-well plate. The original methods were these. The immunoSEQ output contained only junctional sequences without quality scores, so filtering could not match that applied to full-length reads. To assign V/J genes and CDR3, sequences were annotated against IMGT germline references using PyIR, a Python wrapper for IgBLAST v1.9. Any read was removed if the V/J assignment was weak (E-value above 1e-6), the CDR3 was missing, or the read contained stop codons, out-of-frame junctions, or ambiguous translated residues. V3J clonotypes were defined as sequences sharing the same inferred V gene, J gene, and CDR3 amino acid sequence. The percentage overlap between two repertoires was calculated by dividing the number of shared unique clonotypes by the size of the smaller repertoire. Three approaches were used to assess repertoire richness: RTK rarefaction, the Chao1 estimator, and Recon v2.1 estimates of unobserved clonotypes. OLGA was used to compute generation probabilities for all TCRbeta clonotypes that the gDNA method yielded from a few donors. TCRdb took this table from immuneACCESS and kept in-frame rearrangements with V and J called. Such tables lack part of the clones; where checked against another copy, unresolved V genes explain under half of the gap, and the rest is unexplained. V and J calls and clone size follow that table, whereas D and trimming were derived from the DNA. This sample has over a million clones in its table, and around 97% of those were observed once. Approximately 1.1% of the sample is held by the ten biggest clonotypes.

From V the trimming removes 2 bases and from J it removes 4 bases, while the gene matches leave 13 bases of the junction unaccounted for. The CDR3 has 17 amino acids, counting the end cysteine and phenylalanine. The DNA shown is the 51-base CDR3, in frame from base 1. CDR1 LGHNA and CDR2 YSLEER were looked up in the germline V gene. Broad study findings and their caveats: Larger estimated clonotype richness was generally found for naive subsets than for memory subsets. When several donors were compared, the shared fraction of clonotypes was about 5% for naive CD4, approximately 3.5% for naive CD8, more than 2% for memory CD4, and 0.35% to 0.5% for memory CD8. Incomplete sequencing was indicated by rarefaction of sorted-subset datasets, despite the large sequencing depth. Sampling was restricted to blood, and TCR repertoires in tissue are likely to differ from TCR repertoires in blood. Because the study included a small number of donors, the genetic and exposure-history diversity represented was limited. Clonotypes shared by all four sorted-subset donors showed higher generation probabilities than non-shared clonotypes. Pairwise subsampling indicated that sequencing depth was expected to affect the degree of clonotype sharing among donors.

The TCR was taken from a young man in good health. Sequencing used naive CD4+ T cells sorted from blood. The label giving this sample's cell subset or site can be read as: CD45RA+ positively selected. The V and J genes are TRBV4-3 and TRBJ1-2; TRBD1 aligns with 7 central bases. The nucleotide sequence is TGCGCCAGCAGCCAAACCCCGCAGGGGGTTAATTTCTATGGCTACACCTTC. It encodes CASSQTPQGVNFYGYTF.